Below, 18 T cell receptor beta chains from the same sample are listed, as sequenced in a study of memory CD4+ T cells and cytomegalovirus serostatus. Single viable CD3+CD4+CD8-CD45RO+ cells were sorted as the memory CD4+ T cells. The table came from immunoSEQ multiplex PCR; TCRdb's copy has only in-frame clones and leaves some out. Here the sample spans over 40,000 clones, 74% being singletons. Sequencing was performed on memory CD4+ T cells from blood. The receptors were sampled from an adult in good health and CMV-seropositive.

DNA of the CDR3: TGTGCCAGCACCCGTGTGGGGGGGTTGGGCACCGGGGAGCTGTTTTTT. This codes for CASTRVGGLGTGELFF. The gene calls are TRBV7-2 and TRBJ2-2; 7 nucleotides match TRBD2. There are 16 residues in the CDR3. Per the germline V gene, CDR1 is SGHTA and CDR2 is FQGNSA. The junction had 12 bases not matched to a gene; V was cut back by 7 bases and J by 4 bases.

This chain uses TRBV5-1 with TRBJ1-6, with unresolved D. CDR3 length: 13 amino acids. V was shortened by 0 bases and J by 3 bases, with 1 base between the two germline ends. Looked up from germline, CDR1 is SGHRS and CDR2 is YFSETQ. Here the CDR3 reads CASSLDYNSPLHF. Written as DNA, the CDR3 is TGCGCCAGCAGCTTGGACTATAATTCACCCCTCCACTTT.

This chain uses TRBV7-9 with TRBJ2-2; 7 nucleotides match TRBD2. CDR3 length equals 18 residues. Losses at the gene ends were 2 bases for V and 1 base for J; bases not matched to a gene: 10. Per the germline V gene, CDR1 is SEHNR and CDR2 is FQNEAQ (reference sequence). The CDR3 nucleotides read TGTGCCAGCAGCTTAAGTCTTTGGCTAGCGGTGAACACCGGGGAGCTGTTTTTT. It translates to CASSLSLWLAVNTGELFF.

The chain links TRBV23-1 to TRBJ1-2; TRBD1 aligns across 9 bases. TRBV23-1 is classed as an ORF, of uncertain function. The CDR3 consists of 19 residues. With 1 base clipped from V and 3 bases from J, the junction kept 15 bases outside the gene matches. The CDR3 protein is CASSQWGQGSPPGDYGYTF. The CDR3 nucleotides read TGCGCCAGCAGTCAATGGGGACAGGGAAGCCCTCCCGGGGACTATGGCTACACCTTC.

V and J are TRBV2 and TRBJ2-2; 9 bases map to TRBD1. The CDR3 totals 15 residues. Trimming at V came to 7 bases and at J to 3 bases, leaving 6 bases not matched to a gene. Germline CDR1 is SNHLY and CDR2 is FYNNEI. CDR3 DNA sequence: TGTGCCAGCATCACAGGGGGCGACGACACCGGGGAGCTGTTTTTT. Its translation: CASITGGDDTGELFF.

The gene calls are TRBV7-2 and TRBJ1-3, with D unresolved. The CDR3 is made up of 16 amino acids. Trimming took 5 bases from V and 4 from J, leaving 18 bases between them. CDR1 is SGHTA, CDR2 FQGNSA, per germline. The CDR3 DNA reads TGTGCCAGCAGCCCCTACCCCGGCATGTCGGGAAACACCATATATTTT. Amino acid sequence: CASSPYPGMSGNTIYF.

This chain uses TRBV7-6 with TRBJ2-2; TRBD2 matches at 9 bases. V shed 0 bases and J 7 bases; nucleotides not matched to a gene: 15. The CDR3 spans 19 residues. Germline loops: CDR1 SGHVS, CDR2 FNYEAQ. For the CDR3, the DNA is TGTGCCAGCAGCTTAGCACCACTCGCGGCGGGGGGGCTAGTCGGGGAGCTGTTTTTT. The encoded protein is CASSLAPLAAGGLVGELFF.

V and J are TRBV11-2 and TRBJ2-2; 10 bases are a match to TRBD1. V shed 0 bases and J 3 bases; nucleotides not matched to a gene: 4. CDR3 length equals 17 residues. The germline V gene has CDR1 SGHAT and CDR2 FQNNGV. The DNA of the CDR3 is TGTGCCAGCAGCTTAGACGGGACAGGGGAGGACACCGGGGAGCTGTTTTTT. It specifies CASSLDGTGEDTGELFF.

The chain employs TRBV7-9 and TRBJ1-1; D gene uncertain. The CDR3 is made up of 13 amino acids. V lost 7 bases to trimming and J lost 4 bases, with 13 bases between them. Germline values: CDR1 SEHNR, CDR2 FQNEAQ (reference sequence). The chain's CDR3 is CASNLLVGTEAFF. The CDR3 coding sequence is TGTGCCAGCAACCTGCTGGTGGGCACTGAAGCTTTCTTT.

The rearrangement joins TRBV5-1 to TRBJ2-5; 7 bases agree with TRBD2. Unmatched junction bases numbered 6, after V lost 0 bases and J lost 1 base. CDR3 length: 16 amino acids. Germline V gene data show CDR1 as SGHRS and CDR2 as YFSETQ. The CDR3, as DNA: TGCGCCAGCAGCTTGGCCGGGGACTATACCCAAGAGACCCAGTACTTC. Encoded protein: CASSLAGDYTQETQYF. The variable domain in full, completed from reference TRBV5-1 and TRBJ2-5, reads KAGVTQTPRYLIKTRGQQVTLSCSPISGHRSVSWYQQTPGQGLQFLFEYFSETQRNKGNFPGRFSGRQFSNSRSEMNVSTLELGDSALYLCASSLAGDYTQETQYFGPGTRLLVL.

This chain connects TRBV25-1 to TRBJ1-2; 10 nucleotides line up with TRBD1. With 6 bases clipped from V and 8 bases from J, the junction kept 6 bases outside the gene matches. CDR1 and CDR2 from the germline V gene are MGHDK and SYGVNS. The CDR3 covers 13 residues. The DNA of the CDR3 is TGTGCCAGCAGCTGGACAGGGGGTCAAGGCTACACCTTC. Its protein product is CASSWTGGQGYTF.

This clone was seen a handful of times. The chain recombines TRBV5-4 with TRBJ2-6; D ambiguous. Looked up from germline, CDR1 is SGHNT and CDR2 is YYREEE (reference sequence). The CDR3 loop spans 11 amino acids. The CDR3 is CVAGGANVLTF. CDR3 in DNA: TGTGTCGCTGGGGGGGCCAACGTCCTGACTTTC.

The rearrangement joins TRBV10-2 to TRBJ2-1; TRBD2 matches 9 bases. This CDR3 region has 16 residues. V lost 6 bases, J lost 9 bases, and 15 bases stayed unmatched. Germline CDR1 is WSHSY and CDR2 is SAAADI. For the CDR3, the DNA is TGCGCCAGCAGCTCATTAGCGGGGGCGAGGATCCCTGAGCAGTTCTTC. Encoded protein: CASSSLAGARIPEQFF.

The chain couples TRBV6-1 to TRBJ1-1; D gene ambiguous. Germline CDR1 reads MNHNS; CDR2 reads SASEGT. The ends were cut back, 3 bases at V and 6 bases at J, with 23 bases in the middle. This CDR3 has 17 amino acids. The CDR3 here is CASSDRHRGTVGAEAFF. The CDR3 DNA is TGTGCCAGCAGTGATAGACACCGCGGCACGGTCGGGGCTGAAGCTTTCTTT.

The chain couples TRBV6-5 to TRBJ2-3; 7 nucleotides agree with TRBD2. The CDR3 is 14 amino acids. The V segment lost 2 bases and the J segment 6 bases; nucleotides outside the gene matches: 5. Germline CDR1 is MNHEY and CDR2 is SVGAGI. This CDR3 reads CASSYRTSSDTQYF. In DNA form, the CDR3 reads TGTGCCAGCAGTTACCGGACTAGTTCGGATACGCAGTATTTT.

There are a few counts of this clone. The J gene is TRBJ1-5, the V gene TRBV19, with TRBD1 matching over 8 bases. Germline CDR1 is LNHDA and CDR2 is SQIVND (reference sequence). Trimming cost V 3 bases and J 7 bases; bases outside gene matches: 8. CDR3 size: 15 residues. CDR3 nucleotides: TGTGCCAGTAGTATCTTCCCAGGGGGCTACCAGCCCCAGCATTTT. As protein: CASSIFPGGYQPQHF.

Written as DNA, the CDR3 is TGCGCCAGCAGCCAAGGAGGGGGGGCCGGAGATACGCAGTATTTT. It is translated as CASSQGGGAGDTQYF. The chain uses TRBV4-3 and TRBJ2-3; tentative D call: TRBD2 (7 bases). V dropped 1 base and J dropped 5 bases, with 13 bases sitting between them. Germline loops: CDR1 LGHNA, CDR2 YSLEER. The CDR3 contains 15 residues.

This clone was recorded a few times. V gene TRBV10-3 combines with J gene TRBJ1-1, with 8 positions matching TRBD1. Germline loops: CDR1 ENHRY, CDR2 SYGVKD. This CDR3 is 15 amino acids long. J lost 1 base, V lost 4 bases, and 5 bases had no gene match. In DNA, the CDR3 is TGTGCCATCAGTGCCCAACAGGGGGGGAACACTGAAGCTTTCTTT. It is translated as CAISAQQGGNTEAFF.